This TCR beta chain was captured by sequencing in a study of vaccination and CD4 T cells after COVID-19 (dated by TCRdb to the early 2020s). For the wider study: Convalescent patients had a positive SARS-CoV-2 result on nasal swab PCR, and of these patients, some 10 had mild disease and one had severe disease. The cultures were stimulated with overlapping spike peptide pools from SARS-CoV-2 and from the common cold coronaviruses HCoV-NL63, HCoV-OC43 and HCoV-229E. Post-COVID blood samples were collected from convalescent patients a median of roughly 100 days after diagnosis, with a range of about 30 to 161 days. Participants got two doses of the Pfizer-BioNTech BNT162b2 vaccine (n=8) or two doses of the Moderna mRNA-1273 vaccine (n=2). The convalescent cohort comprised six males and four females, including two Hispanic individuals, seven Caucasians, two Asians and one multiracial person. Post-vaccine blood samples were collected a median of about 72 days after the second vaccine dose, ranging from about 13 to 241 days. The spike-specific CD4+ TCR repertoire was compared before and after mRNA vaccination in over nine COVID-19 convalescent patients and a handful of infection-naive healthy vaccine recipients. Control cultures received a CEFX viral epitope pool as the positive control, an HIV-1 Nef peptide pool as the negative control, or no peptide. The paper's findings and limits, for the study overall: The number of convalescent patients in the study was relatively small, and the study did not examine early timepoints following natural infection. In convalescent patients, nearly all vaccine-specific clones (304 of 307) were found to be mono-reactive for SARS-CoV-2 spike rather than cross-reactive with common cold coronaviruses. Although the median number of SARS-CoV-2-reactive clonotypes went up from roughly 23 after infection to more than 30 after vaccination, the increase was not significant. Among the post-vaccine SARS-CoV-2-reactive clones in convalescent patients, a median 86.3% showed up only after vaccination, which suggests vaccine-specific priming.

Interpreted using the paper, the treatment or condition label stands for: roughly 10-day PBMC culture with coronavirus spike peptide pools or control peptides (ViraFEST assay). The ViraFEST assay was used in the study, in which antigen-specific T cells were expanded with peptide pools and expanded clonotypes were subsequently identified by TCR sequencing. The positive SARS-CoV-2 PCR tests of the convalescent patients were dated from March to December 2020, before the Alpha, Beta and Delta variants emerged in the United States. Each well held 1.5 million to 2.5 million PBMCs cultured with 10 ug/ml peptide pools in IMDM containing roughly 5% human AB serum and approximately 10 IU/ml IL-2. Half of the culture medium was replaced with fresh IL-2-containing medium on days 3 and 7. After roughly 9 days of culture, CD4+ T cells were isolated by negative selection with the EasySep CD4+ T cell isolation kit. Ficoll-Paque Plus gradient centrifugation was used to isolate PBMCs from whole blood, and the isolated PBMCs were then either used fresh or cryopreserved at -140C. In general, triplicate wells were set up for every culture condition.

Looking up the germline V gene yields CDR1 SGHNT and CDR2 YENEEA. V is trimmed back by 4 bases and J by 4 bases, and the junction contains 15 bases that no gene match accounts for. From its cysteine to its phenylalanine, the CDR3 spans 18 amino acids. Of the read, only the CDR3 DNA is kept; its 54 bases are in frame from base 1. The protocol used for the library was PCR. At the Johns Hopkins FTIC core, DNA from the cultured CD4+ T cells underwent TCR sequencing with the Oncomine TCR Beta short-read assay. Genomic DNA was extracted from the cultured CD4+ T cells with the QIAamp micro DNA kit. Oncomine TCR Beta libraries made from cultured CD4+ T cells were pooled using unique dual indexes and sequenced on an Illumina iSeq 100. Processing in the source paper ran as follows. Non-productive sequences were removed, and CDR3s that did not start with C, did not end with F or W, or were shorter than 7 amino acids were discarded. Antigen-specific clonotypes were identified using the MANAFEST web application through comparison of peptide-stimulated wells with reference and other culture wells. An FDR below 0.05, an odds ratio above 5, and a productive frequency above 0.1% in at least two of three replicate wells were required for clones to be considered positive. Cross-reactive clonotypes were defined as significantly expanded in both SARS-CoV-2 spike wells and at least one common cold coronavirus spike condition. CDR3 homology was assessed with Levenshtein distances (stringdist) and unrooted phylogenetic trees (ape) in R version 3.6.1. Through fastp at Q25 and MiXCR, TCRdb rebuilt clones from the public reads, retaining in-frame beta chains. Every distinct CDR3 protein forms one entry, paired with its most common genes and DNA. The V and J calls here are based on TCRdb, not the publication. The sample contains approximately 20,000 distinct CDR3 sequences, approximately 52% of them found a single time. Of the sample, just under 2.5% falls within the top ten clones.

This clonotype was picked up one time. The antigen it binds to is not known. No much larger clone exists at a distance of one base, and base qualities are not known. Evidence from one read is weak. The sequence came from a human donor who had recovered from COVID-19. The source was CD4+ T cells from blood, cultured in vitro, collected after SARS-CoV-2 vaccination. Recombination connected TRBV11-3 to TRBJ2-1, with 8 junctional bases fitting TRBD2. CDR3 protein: CASSSGGDSRTVYNEQFF. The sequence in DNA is TGTGCCAGCAGCTCCGGGGGGGATTCTAGAACCGTTTACAATGAGCAGTTCTTC.